This T cell receptor (beta chain) was observed in a study of OX40 agonist ivuxolimab in advanced cancers. Background on the study: Enrolled patients in dose escalation had cancers that were hepatocellular carcinoma, melanoma, renal cell or head and neck cancer. Three partial responders included one hepatocellular carcinoma patient and two cutaneous melanoma patients.

Any history of autoimmune disease or systemic immunosuppression disqualified patients. Samples were taken at baseline and on day 1 of cycles 4 and 7. Sequenced by immunoSEQ multiplex PCR; TCRdb stores in-frame clones only, minus some. Of more than 75,000 clones in the sample, about four fifths were seen once. This sequence was found in an adult with an advanced solid tumor such as melanoma, head and neck, liver or kidney cancer. Sequencing was performed on CD4+ or CD8+ T cells sorted from blood, taken in a trial of the OX40 agonist ivuxolimab.

CDR3 protein: CASRPNGTGRREQYF. As DNA, the CDR3 is TGTGCCAGCAGACCAAACGGGACAGGGCGGAGAGAGCAGTACTTC. V and J are TRBV7-2 and TRBJ2-7, with 9 bases matching TRBD1. The CDR3 has 15 amino acids. Germline loops: CDR1 SGHTA, CDR2 FQGNSA. The ends lost 6 bases at V and 7 bases at J; junction bases unmatched: 13.